A selection of T cell receptor beta chains follows, all from one sample in a study of blood T cell repertoires in COVID-19. Data came from immunoSEQ multiplex PCR; TCRdb stores just in-frame clones and leaves some out. The sample has more than 85,000 clones, less than 80% seen once. Sample: peripheral blood. Receptor source: a woman aged 50 to 65 with acute or convalescent COVID-19. Each CDR3 is given with its conserved first and last residue. Fields, in order: D gene, V gene, clone size, J gene, CDR3 protein, CDR3 DNA. The D gene is left open where the match is weak. Rows give clone size only sometimes, using once, few, many, or a class for an expanded clone.

d_gene: .
v_gene: TRBV6-2/TRBV6-3
abundance: .
j_gene: TRBJ2-7
CDR3aa: CASSDGLTSSYEQYF
CDR3nt: TGTGCCAGCAGTGACGGATTGACTAGCTCCTACGAGCAGTACTTC

d_gene: .
v_gene: TRBV6-5
abundance: few
j_gene: TRBJ1-6
CDR3aa: CASMEGGTISPLHF
CDR3nt: TGTGCCAGCATGGAAGGAGGTACGATTTCACCCCTCCACTTT

d_gene: TRBD1
v_gene: TRBV7-9
abundance: .
j_gene: TRBJ2-7
CDR3aa: CASSLGGTAIEQYF
CDR3nt: TGTGCCAGCAGCTTAGGGGGGACAGCCATCGAGCAGTACTTC

d_gene: TRBD1
v_gene: TRBV28
abundance: .
j_gene: TRBJ1-2
CDR3aa: CASSLTGWSYGYTF
CDR3nt: TGTGCCAGCAGTTTGACAGGGTGGTCCTATGGCTACACCTTC

d_gene: .
v_gene: TRBV28
abundance: .
j_gene: TRBJ1-2
CDR3aa: CASSRQAAGGYTF
CDR3nt: TGTGCCAGCAGCAGACAGGCCGCCGGTGGCTACACCTTC

d_gene: .
v_gene: TRBV4-2
abundance: .
j_gene: TRBJ2-3
CDR3aa: CASSQEDGTQDTQYF
CDR3nt: TGTGCCAGCAGCCAAGAAGACGGGACTCAGGATACGCAGTATTTT

d_gene: TRBD1
v_gene: TRBV28
abundance: .
j_gene: TRBJ2-7
CDR3aa: CASRRATGSPYEQYF
CDR3nt: TGTGCCAGCAGACGGGCGACAGGGAGTCCCTACGAGCAGTACTTC

d_gene: .
v_gene: TRBV9
abundance: .
j_gene: TRBJ1-1
CDR3aa: CASSYGLMNTEAFF
CDR3nt: TGTGCCAGCAGCTACGGACTCATGAACACTGAAGCTTTCTTT

d_gene: TRBD2
v_gene: TRBV6-5
abundance: many
j_gene: TRBJ2-1
CDR3aa: CASRAGTSGWGEQFF
CDR3nt: TGTGCCAGCAGGGCCGGGACTAGTGGGTGGGGTGAGCAGTTCTTC

d_gene: TRBD1
v_gene: TRBV7-2
abundance: .
j_gene: TRBJ1-1
CDR3aa: CASSPWTGELNTEAFF
CDR3nt: TGTGCCAGCAGCCCCTGGACAGGGGAATTGAACACTGAAGCTTTCTTT

d_gene: .
v_gene: TRBV9
abundance: .
j_gene: TRBJ2-1
CDR3aa: CASSAQGNTYNEQFF
CDR3nt: TGTGCCAGCAGCGCACAGGGAAACACCTACAATGAGCAGTTCTTC

d_gene: .
v_gene: TRBV3-1/TRBV3-2
abundance: .
j_gene: TRBJ1-5
CDR3aa: CASSQDLGGAPNQPQHF
CDR3nt: TGTGCCAGCAGCCAAGATCTCGGAGGGGCCCCCAATCAGCCCCAGCATTTT

d_gene: .
v_gene: TRBV4-2
abundance: .
j_gene: TRBJ2-1
CDR3aa: CASSQGLIYNEQFF
CDR3nt: TGTGCCAGCAGCCAAGGACTAATCTACAATGAGCAGTTCTTC

d_gene: .
v_gene: TRBV7-8
abundance: .
j_gene: TRBJ1-1
CDR3aa: CASSQTGTEAFF
CDR3nt: TGTGCCAGCAGCCAGACTGGAACTGAAGCTTTCTTT

d_gene: TRBD1
v_gene: TRBV6-2/TRBV6-3
abundance: .
j_gene: TRBJ2-6
CDR3aa: CASSLQGAGANVLTF
CDR3nt: TGTGCCAGCAGCCTTCAGGGGGCCGGGGCCAACGTCCTGACTTTC

d_gene: TRBD1
v_gene: TRBV19
abundance: .
j_gene: TRBJ2-2
CDR3aa: CASSQGAGSGELFF
CDR3nt: TGTGCCAGTAGTCAGGGGGCGGGTTCCGGGGAGCTGTTTTTT

d_gene: .
v_gene: TRBV3-1/TRBV3-2
abundance: .
j_gene: TRBJ2-6
CDR3aa: CASTQGAGLSGANVLTF
CDR3nt: TGTGCCAGCACCCAAGGGGCGGGGTTATCTGGGGCCAACGTCCTGACTTTC

d_gene: TRBD1
v_gene: TRBV6-2/TRBV6-3
abundance: .
j_gene: TRBJ1-4
CDR3aa: CASSSVGTGSEKLFF
CDR3nt: TGTGCCAGCAGTTCCGTCGGGACAGGGAGTGAAAAACTGTTTTTT

d_gene: TRBD2
v_gene: TRBV3-1/TRBV3-2
abundance: .
j_gene: TRBJ2-7
CDR3aa: CASSHPSGGSYEQYF
CDR3nt: TGTGCCAGCAGCCATCCAAGCGGGGGGAGTTACGAGCAGTACTTC

d_gene: .
v_gene: TRBV19
abundance: .
j_gene: TRBJ2-6
CDR3aa: CASSILRTGANVLTF
CDR3nt: TGTGCCAGTAGTATTTTGAGGACTGGGGCCAACGTCCTGACTTTC

d_gene: TRBD1
v_gene: TRBV28
abundance: .
j_gene: TRBJ1-1
CDR3aa: CASSSVGQGATEAFF
CDR3nt: TGTGCCAGCAGTTCGGTCGGACAGGGGGCCACTGAAGCTTTCTTT

d_gene: .
v_gene: TRBV5-6
abundance: .
j_gene: TRBJ2-3
CDR3aa: CASSLAADREDTQYF
CDR3nt: TGTGCCAGCAGCTTGGCGGCAGACCGGGAAGATACGCAGTATTTT

d_gene: .
v_gene: TRBV6-5
abundance: .
j_gene: TRBJ2-3
CDR3aa: CASSYSGTPGTDTQYF
CDR3nt: TGTGCCAGCAGTTACTCCGGGACACCTGGCACAGATACGCAGTATTTT

d_gene: .
v_gene: TRBV19
abundance: .
j_gene: TRBJ1-4
CDR3aa: CASSPIPTEKLFF
CDR3nt: TGTGCCAGTAGTCCCATTCCCACAGAAAAACTGTTTTTT

d_gene: TRBD1
v_gene: TRBV29-1
abundance: .
j_gene: TRBJ1-2
CDR3aa: CSVGDRGYGYTF
CDR3nt: TGCAGCGTTGGGGACAGGGGCTATGGCTACACCTTC

d_gene: .
v_gene: TRBV7-2
abundance: .
j_gene: TRBJ1-1
CDR3aa: CASRLGGLNTEAFF
CDR3nt: TGTGCCAGCAGATTGGGGGGGTTGAACACTGAAGCTTTCTTT

d_gene: TRBD2
v_gene: TRBV4-1
abundance: .
j_gene: TRBJ2-7
CDR3aa: CASSQERGAYEQYF
CDR3nt: TGCGCCAGCAGCCAAGAACGGGGGGCCTACGAGCAGTACTTC

d_gene: TRBD1
v_gene: TRBV28
abundance: once
j_gene: TRBJ1-2
CDR3aa: CASSWARGQPYGYTF
CDR3nt: TGTGCCAGCAGTTGGGCAAGGGGACAGCCCTATGGCTACACCTTC

d_gene: TRBD2
v_gene: TRBV19
abundance: .
j_gene: TRBJ2-4
CDR3aa: CASTAGGSLAKNIQYF
CDR3nt: TGTGCCAGTACTGCGGGGGGATCTTTAGCCAAAAACATTCAGTACTTC

d_gene: .
v_gene: TRBV28
abundance: .
j_gene: TRBJ1-1
CDR3aa: CASTLTEGTTEAFF
CDR3nt: TGTGCCAGCACCCTGACGGAGGGGACCACTGAAGCTTTCTTT